Presented here are 31 T cell receptor beta chains from one specimen sequenced in a study of blood T cell repertoires in COVID-19. Method: immunoSEQ multiplex PCR; TCRdb's copy keeps in-frame clones and lacks some. The profile shows 350,000 to 450,000 clones, around nine tenths of them singletons. Sequencing input: peripheral blood. These receptors were collected from a human donor in a cohort sampled during active COVID-19.

The rearrangement links TRBV7-2 to TRBJ2-1; 7 positions match TRBD2. V shed 6 bases, J shed 5 bases, and the junction held 10 bases outside the gene matches. Looked up from germline, CDR1 is SGHTA and CDR2 is FQGNSA. The CDR3 is 15 residues long. In nucleotides, the CDR3 is TGTGCCAGCAGACGGACTAGTTTTTCAAACAATGAGCAGTTCTTC. It specifies CASRRTSFSNNEQFF.

This chain links TRBV4-1 with TRBJ2-7; maybe TRBD1 (5 bases). The length of the CDR3 is 14 residues. Germline V CDR1 and CDR2: MGHRA, YSYEKL. Trimming took 2 bases from V and 3 from J, leaving 11 bases between them. The CDR3 coding sequence is TGCGCCAGCAGCCAACAACCCCAGGGCTACGAGCAGTACTTC. Translated, it gives CASSQQPQGYEQYF.

This clone appeared a single time. The chain links TRBV5-4 to TRBJ2-2, with 11 bases aligning to TRBD2. CDR1 is SGHNT, CDR2 YYREEE, per germline (reference sequence). The CDR3 sequence is 16 residues long. The V and J ends lost 5 bases and 0 bases, in that order; junction bases with no gene match: 3. Here the CDR3 DNA reads TGTGCCAGCAGACTAGCGGGAGAACCGAACACCGGGGAGCTGTTTTTT. Its translation is CASRLAGEPNTGELFF.

Turning to this clone: A junction end diverges from the germline sequence, so it may reflect a read error. This specimen includes other DNA sequences encoding the same CDR3. The chain's CDR3 is CASSRTGDEKLFF. As DNA, the CDR3 is TGCGCCAGCAGCCGGACAGGGGATGAAAAACTGTTTTTT. The chain combines TRBV5-5 with TRBJ1-4; 9 bases fit TRBD1. CDR3 length: 13 residues. Germline V CDR1 and CDR2: SGHKS, YYEKEE (reference sequence). Complete variable domain (other parts from reference TRBV5-5 and TRBJ1-4): DAGVTQSPTHLIKTRGQQVTLRCSPISGHKSVSWYQQVLGQGPQFIFQYYEKEERGRGNFPDRFSARQFPNYSSELNVNALLLGDSALYLCASSRTGDEKLFFGSGTQLSVL.

This clone has more than one count but fewer than ten. The chain carries TRBV27 and TRBJ2-7, with no clear D. In germline, CDR1 is MNHEY, CDR2 SMNVEV (reference sequence). This CDR3 has 14 residues. V was pared by 1 base and J by 2 bases, with 9 bases between. The CDR3 coding sequence is TGTGCCAGCAGTTTATGTTGGGCTACCTACGAGCAGTACTTC. It translates to CASSLCWATYEQYF.

A single count supports this clone. The J gene is TRBJ2-1, the V gene TRBV7-3; no definite D call. The CDR3 is 15 amino acids. V was pared by 2 bases and J by 4 bases, with 12 bases between. Looked up from germline, CDR1 is SGHTA and CDR2 is FQGTGA. CDR3 protein: CASSLVADLYNEQFF. As DNA, the CDR3 is TGTGCCAGCAGCTTAGTGGCAGACTTATACAATGAGCAGTTCTTC.

The chain is built from TRBV6-5 and TRBJ1-1, with D perhaps matching TRBD1 (5 bases). Between the trimmed V and J ends, which lost 5 bases and 2 bases, there was a span of 9 bases. CDR1 is MNHEY and CDR2 is SVGAGI in the germline V gene. This CDR3 spans 13 amino acids. CDR3 bases: TGTGCCAGCAGTCTGCAGGGTAACACTGAAGCTTTCTTT. It specifies CASSLQGNTEAFF.

This rearrangement joins TRBV30 to TRBJ2-6; TRBD1 matches 10 bases. CDR1 is GTSNPN and CDR2 is SVGIG in the germline V gene (reference sequence). After removal of 3 bases from V and 4 bases from J, the junction contained 12 bases not matched to a gene. The CDR3 has 18 amino acids. The CDR3 loop is CAWRTQGQGPPGANVLTF. The CDR3 region has the DNA TGTGCCTGGAGAACCCAGGGACAGGGGCCCCCAGGGGCCAACGTCCTGACTTTC.

The chain is built from TRBV28 and TRBJ1-1; D remains unclear. Looked up from germline, CDR1 is MDHEN and CDR2 is SYDVKM. The CDR3 length is 12 residues. Trimming left V 8 bases short and J 2 bases short, with 9 bases between. The CDR3 DNA follows: TGTGCCAGCGGCAAAAGTAACACTGAAGCTTTCTTT. Translated, it gives CASGKSNTEAFF.

Remarks on this clone: At one boundary the junction diverges from the germline segment, which might be a read error. V gene TRBV2 combines with J gene TRBJ2-6; the match to TRBD1 covers 12 bases. Germline CDR1 reads SNHLY; CDR2 reads FYNNEI. The CDR3 length is 13 residues. CDR3 loop: CGTGGVGANVLTF. CDR3 DNA: TGCGGGACAGGGGGCGTGGGGGCCAACGTCCTGACTTTC.

This chain connects TRBV6-1 to TRBJ2-5; a weak D match, TRBD2 (5 bases). Deletions cut 1 base from V and 4 bases from J, with 10 bases between. This CDR3 contains 14 residues. Looked up from germline, CDR1 is MNHNS and CDR2 is SASEGT. The CDR3 loop reads CASSEGRAAETQYF. The CDR3 DNA reads as TGTGCCAGCAGTGAAGGCCGAGCGGCAGAGACCCAGTACTTC.

V is TRBV7-8 and J is TRBJ1-1; D not certain. This CDR3 has 13 amino acids. Germline CDR1 and CDR2: SGHVS and FQNEAQ. The ends were cut back, 4 bases at V and 1 base at J, with 7 bases in the middle. The CDR3 coding sequence is TGTGCCAGCAGCTCACAACGGAACACTGAAGCTTTCTTT. It is translated as CASSSQRNTEAFF.

The V gene is TRBV28, the J gene TRBJ1-2; D call uncertain. Germline CDR1 MDHEN, CDR2 SYDVKM. CDR3 length: 15 amino acids. Trimming removed 1 base from V and 2 bases from J, with 11 bases in between. The CDR3 loop is CASSLLAEENYGYTF. The CDR3 coding sequence is TGTGCCAGCAGTTTATTGGCAGAAGAAAACTATGGCTACACCTTC.

The chain carries TRBV9 and TRBJ1-1; D remains ambiguous. Germline loops: CDR1 SGDLS, CDR2 YYNGEE. This CDR3 is 13 amino acids long. V lost 0 bases to trimming and J lost 0 bases, with 3 bases between them. As DNA, the CDR3 is TGTGCCAGCAGCGTAGACATGAACACTGAAGCTTTCTTT. Translating it yields CASSVDMNTEAFF.

The J gene is TRBJ2-7, the V gene TRBV9; 7 bases align to TRBD2. This CDR3 has 13 residues. V was pared by 2 bases and J by 5 bases, with 4 bases of the junction left unmatched. In germline, CDR1 is SGDLS, CDR2 YYNGEE. CDR3 sequence: CASSVPGGNEQYF. The CDR3, as DNA: TGTGCCAGCAGCGTCCCCGGGGGGAACGAGCAGTACTTC. Complete variable domain (other parts from reference TRBV9 and TRBJ2-7): DSGVTQTPKHLITATGQRVTLRCSPRSGDLSVYWYQQSLDQGLQFLIQYYNGEERAKGNILERFSAQQFPDLHSELNLSSLELGDSALYFCASSVPGGNEQYFGPGTRLTVT.

The chain combines TRBV6-4 with TRBJ2-3, with 8 bases matching TRBD2. After removal of 5 bases from V and 1 base from J, the junction contained 5 bases not matched to a gene. Germline CDR1 is MRHNA and CDR2 is SNTAGT. The CDR3 covers 15 residues. The CDR3 sequence: CASSRRGDGTDTQYF. In DNA form, the CDR3 reads TGTGCCAGCAGTCGGCGGGGGGATGGCACAGATACGCAGTATTTT.

This clone was observed a few times. This sequence joins TRBV30 and TRBJ1-5; weak D call: TRBD1 (6 bases). The germline V and J ends were trimmed by 1 base and 5 bases, with 9 bases remaining between them. Per germline, CDR1 GTSNPN and CDR2 SVGIG (reference sequence). The CDR3 covers 13 residues. CDR3 nucleotide sequence: TGTGCCTGGAGTGCTACAGGGTATCAGCCCCAGCATTTT. This translates into CAWSATGYQPQHF.

The chain uses TRBV5-4 and TRBJ1-1, with D tentatively TRBD1 (5 bases). Trimming took 4 bases from V and 0 from J, leaving 13 bases between them. Germline V gives CDR1 SGHNT, CDR2 YYREEE (reference sequence). This CDR3 is built from 15 residues. The CDR3 DNA is TGTGCCAGCAGCGTCGGGAGGGGCTTGAACACTGAAGCTTTCTTT. It yields the protein CASSVGRGLNTEAFF. The variable domain in full, completed from reference TRBV5-4 and TRBJ1-1, reads ETGVTQSPTHLIKTRGQQVTLRCSSQSGHNTVSWYQQALGQGPQFIFQYYREEENGRGNFPPRFSGLQFPNYSSELNVNALELDDSALYLCASSVGRGLNTEAFFGQGTRLTVV.

This chain connects TRBV5-8 to TRBJ2-2; D gene uncertain. CDR3 length equals 13 residues. Germline CDR1 reads SGHTS; CDR2 reads YDEGEE. Trimming took 4 bases from V and 1 from J, leaving 5 bases between them. For the CDR3, the DNA is TGTGCCAGCAGCCGTAGGAACACCGGGGAGCTGTTTTTT. Encoded protein: CASSRRNTGELFF.

This clone was picked up a small number of times. The gene calls are TRBV6-5 and TRBJ1-5; the match to TRBD1 covers 9 bases. The CDR3 length is 14 residues. J was trimmed by 3 bases and V by 6 bases; bases with no gene match: 3. The germline V gene encodes CDR1 MNHEY and CDR2 SVGAGI. DNA of the CDR3: TGTGCCAGCAGCGGGACAGGGATCAATCAGCCCCAGCATTTT. The encoded protein is CASSGTGINQPQHF.

The chain employs TRBV7-2 and TRBJ2-3; TRBD2 matches 8 bases. Trimming removed 5 bases from V and 3 bases from J; junction bases left unmatched: 10. The CDR3 is made up of 16 amino acids. CDR1 is SGHTA and CDR2 is FQGNSA in the germline V gene. The CDR3 coding sequence is TGTGCCAGCAGCCACAATGCGGGCGGGGGGACAGATACGCAGTATTTT. It translates to CASSHNAGGGTDTQYF.

The chain is built from TRBV3-1 (or the pseudogene TRBV3-2) and TRBJ2-5; maybe TRBD1 (6 bases). The germline CDR1 and CDR2 sequences are LGHDT and YNNKEL (reference sequence). The CDR3 covers 16 residues. Trimming pared 5 bases from V and 0 bases from J, leaving 16 bases between. CDR3 amino acids: CASSWNAGQNQETQYF. The CDR3 coding sequence is TGTGCCAGCAGCTGGAACGCCGGACAGAACCAAGAGACCCAGTACTTC.

The V and J genes are TRBV27 and TRBJ1-5; tentative D call: TRBD1 (6 bases). Germline CDR1 MNHEY, CDR2 SMNVEV (reference sequence). V gave up 2 bases and J gave up 4 bases, with 15 bases separating them. The CDR3 has 16 residues. CDR3 coding DNA: TGTGCCAGCAGTTTAGCGGGAGTCAGGGGTAATCAGCCCCAGCATTTT. Encoded protein: CASSLAGVRGNQPQHF.

The chain couples TRBV7-8 to TRBJ1-6, with a possible D match to TRBD1 (6 bases). Looked up from germline, CDR1 is SGHVS and CDR2 is FQNEAQ. The CDR3 consists of 15 residues. Trimming stripped 4 bases from V and 8 bases from J, with 15 bases between. Written as DNA, the CDR3 is TGTGCCAGCAGCTCAGCCCAGGGGAGCCATTCACCCCTCCACTTT. Protein sequence: CASSSAQGSHSPLHF. Variable domain in full (rest from reference TRBV7-8 and TRBJ1-6): GAGVSQSPRYKVAKRGQDVALRCDPISGHVSLFWYQQALGQGPEFLTYFQNEAQLDKSGLPSDRFFAERPEGSVSTLKIQRTQQEDSAVYLCASSSAQGSHSPLHFGNGTRLTVT.

The rearrangement uses TRBV3-1 (or the pseudogene TRBV3-2) and TRBJ2-3; 10 positions match TRBD1. The trim removed 0 bases at V and 5 bases at J, leaving 8 bases unmatched. The CDR3 has 17 residues. Germline lookup yields CDR1 LGHDT and CDR2 YNNKEL (reference sequence). The CDR3: CASSQDGRTGGGDTQYF. CDR3 DNA sequence: TGTGCCAGCAGCCAAGACGGCCGGACAGGGGGGGGAGATACGCAGTATTTT.

The gene calls are TRBV3-1 (or the pseudogene TRBV3-2) and TRBJ1-2; maybe TRBD1 (5 bases). The CDR3 totals 14 residues. V lost 6 bases, J lost 5 bases, and 16 bases lay in between. Germline loops: CDR1 LGHDT, CDR2 YNNKEL (reference sequence). Here the CDR3 reads CASRKTGTDYGYTF. For the CDR3, the DNA is TGTGCCAGCAGAAAAACCGGGACTGATTATGGCTACACCTTC.

This clone was observed a single time. The chain links TRBV5-4 to TRBJ1-4; TRBD1 might be the D (5 bases). Germline V CDR1 and CDR2: SGHNT, YYREEE (reference sequence). Trimming left V 4 bases short and J 0 bases short, with 19 bases between. The CDR3 is made up of 18 amino acids. The CDR3 here is CASSPGGASRTTNEKLFF. The CDR3 DNA reads as TGTGCCAGCAGCCCCGGCGGGGCCAGCAGAACAACTAATGAAAAACTGTTTTTT.

V usage is TRBV29-1 and J usage is TRBJ1-2; 9 nucleotides line up with TRBD1. The germline V gene encodes CDR1 SQVTM and CDR2 ANQGSEA. The CDR3 spans 15 residues. V was clipped by 1 base and J by 2 bases; unmatched bases: 5. The CDR3 is CSVEVGQGLNYGYTF. The CDR3 DNA sequence: TGCAGCGTTGAAGTGGGACAGGGATTAAACTATGGCTACACCTTC.

The chain is built from TRBV7-6 and TRBJ1-1, with a possible D match to TRBD1 (5 bases). The CDR3 sequence is 17 residues long. Looked up from germline, CDR1 is SGHVS and CDR2 is FNYEAQ. With 5 bases removed from V and 5 bases from J, the gap between germline ends came to 24 bases. The CDR3 loop is CASSPFPRGIRGTEAFF. Here the CDR3 DNA reads TGTGCCAGCAGCCCCTTCCCTAGGGGTATTCGAGGAACTGAAGCTTTCTTT.

This rearrangement joins TRBV4-1 to TRBJ1-2, with TRBD1 matching over 7 bases. The CDR3 sequence is 15 residues long. J was trimmed by 4 bases and V by 0 bases; bases with no gene match: 5. Germline lookup yields CDR1 MGHRA and CDR2 YSYEKL. CDR3 region: CASSQDPGTAYGYTF. CDR3 in DNA: TGCGCCAGCAGCCAAGATCCCGGGACAGCCTATGGCTACACCTTC.

The chain has TRBV12-5 and TRBJ1-4; D is ambiguous. Trimming left V 5 bases short and J 2 bases short, with 12 bases between. The CDR3 spans 15 residues. CDR1 and CDR2 from the germline V gene are LGHNT and FRNRAP. The CDR3 DNA reads as TGTGCTAGTGGTCAGTCGGGTAGCACTAATGAAAAACTGTTTTTT. It translates to CASGQSGSTNEKLFF.